Shown below are 30 T cell receptor beta chains from a single sample sequenced in a study of shared clonotypes between healthy human individuals. Sequenced by immunoSEQ multiplex PCR; TCRdb stores in-frame clones only, minus some. Of around 1.6 million clones in the sample, 95% to 99% are singletons; the top ten hold around 0.45%. The sequenced material came from naive CD4+ T cells sorted from blood. Subset of the sample: CD45RA+ positively selected. The source is a man under 40 in good health.

This clone came up once. The CDR3 reads CASSFQGWFSGNTIYF. The CDR3 DNA is TGTGCCAGCAGCTTTCAGGGCTGGTTCTCTGGAAACACCATATATTTT. The gene calls are TRBV5-6 and TRBJ1-3; tentative D call: TRBD1 (5 bases). Germline values: CDR1 SGHDT, CDR2 YYEEEE. The CDR3 is 16 residues long. V dropped 2 bases and J dropped 0 bases, with 12 bases sitting between them.

This clone appeared once. The J gene is TRBJ2-7, the V gene TRBV28, with D perhaps given as TRBD1 or TRBD2 (5 bases each). The germline V gene encodes CDR1 MDHEN and CDR2 SYDVKM. The CDR3 is made up of 15 amino acids. V was trimmed by 3 bases and J by 4 bases, leaving 16 bases between them. CDR3 in amino acids: CASSFRDRTFYEQYF. In DNA form, the CDR3 reads TGTGCCAGCAGTTTTAGGGACCGCACGTTTTACGAGCAGTACTTC.

This clone came up once. V usage is TRBV5-4 and J usage is TRBJ2-7; D is possibly TRBD1 (5 bases). The germline gives CDR1 SGHNT, CDR2 YYREEE (reference sequence). V lost 3 bases and J lost 4, with 8 bases in between. The CDR3 has 12 residues. CDR3 loop: CASSSRQYEQYF. As DNA, the CDR3 is TGTGCCAGCAGCTCCAGACAGTACGAGCAGTACTTC.

J is TRBJ1-2 and V is TRBV29-1; the match to TRBD1 covers 9 bases. V was pared by 7 bases and J by 4 bases, with 7 bases of the junction left unmatched. Germline-derived CDR1 and CDR2 are SQVTM and ANQGSEA. The CDR3 has 13 residues. The CDR3, as DNA: TGCAGCGGATCGGACAGGGGAGGCTATGGCTACACCTTC. The encoded protein is CSGSDRGGYGYTF.

This chain links TRBV27 with TRBJ2-5; D is possibly TRBD1 or TRBD2 (5 bases each). Germline values: CDR1 MNHEY, CDR2 SMNVEV (reference sequence). V was trimmed by 2 bases and J by 4 bases, leaving 14 bases between them. The CDR3 is 15 amino acids. CDR3 sequence (DNA): TGTGCCAGCAGTTTAAGAGGGGCCTGGGGAGAGACCCAGTACTTC. Protein: CASSLRGAWGETQYF.

Here the CDR3 DNA reads TGTGCCAGCAGTGAAGCTTCTACCCTTTCCTACGAGCAGTACTTC. Its translation is CASSEASTLSYEQYF. The chain carries TRBV6-1 and TRBJ2-7; D is ambiguous. Between the trimmed V and J ends, which lost 0 bases and 1 base, there was a span of 10 bases. CDR3 length equals 15 residues. Per germline, CDR1 MNHNS and CDR2 SASEGT.

As concerns this clone: Other nucleotide sequences from this sample produce the same CDR3. The V gene is TRBV28, the J gene TRBJ2-1; 8 nucleotides agree with TRBD2. The germline V gene has CDR1 MDHEN and CDR2 SYDVKM. V was clipped by 3 bases and J by 0 bases; unmatched bases: 1. The CDR3 has 15 amino acids. DNA for the CDR3: TGTGCCAGCAGTTTGAGCGGGAGCTCCTACAATGAGCAGTTCTTC. It specifies CASSLSGSSYNEQFF.

The CDR3 DNA reads as TGTGCCAGCTCACCACCCACGCGCTACGAGCAGTACTTC. Its protein is CASSPPTRYEQYF. The gene calls are TRBV18 and TRBJ2-7; no reliable D call. The germline V gene encodes CDR1 KGHSH and CDR2 LQKENI. The CDR3 is 13 amino acids. Trimming left V 0 bases short and J 3 bases short, with 6 bases between.

As to this clone: The junction does not match germline at one end; this may be a read error. Distinct nucleotide sequences in the sample also encode this CDR3. The chain carries TRBV7-6 and TRBJ1-1; 7 positions agree with TRBD1. In germline, CDR1 is SGHVS, CDR2 FNYEAQ. This CDR3 spans 15 amino acids. CDR3 nucleotides: TGTGCCAGCAGCAAGGGACAGTTACTCAACACTGAAGCCTTCTTT. This gives the protein CASSKGQLLNTEAFF.

The chain combines TRBV7-6 with TRBJ2-3; 9 bases map to TRBD2. Germline lookup yields CDR1 SGHVS and CDR2 FNYEAQ. V dropped 1 base and J dropped 5; count of bases not matched to a gene: 4. The CDR3 length is 15 residues. CDR3 sequence (DNA): TGTGCCAGCAGCTTAGGGACTAGCGCTGTAGATACGCAGTATTTT. This encodes CASSLGTSAVDTQYF.

The J gene is TRBJ2-1, the V gene TRBV27; possibly TRBD2 for D (5 bases). The CDR3 covers 13 residues. Germline CDR1 MNHEY, CDR2 SMNVEV (reference sequence). V lost 9 bases, J lost 3 bases, and 12 bases lay in between. CDR3 loop: CASSTGVYNEQFF. CDR3 sequence (DNA): TGTGCCAGTTCCACCGGGGTCTACAATGAGCAGTTCTTC.

The rearrangement uses TRBV27 and TRBJ2-1, with 10 bases aligning to TRBD2. The CDR3 runs 17 residues. Per germline, CDR1 MNHEY and CDR2 SMNVEV (reference sequence). The J segment lost 2 bases and the V segment lost 4 bases, leaving 8 bases of the junction unmatched. The CDR3, as DNA: TGTGCCAGCAGTTCGTATCCGGGACTAGCGCCCTACAATGAGCAGTTCTTC. Translating gives CASSSYPGLAPYNEQFF.

The chain recombines TRBV7-2 with TRBJ1-2; D might be TRBD1 (5 bases). The germline V gene has CDR1 SGHTA and CDR2 FQGNSA. The length of the CDR3 is 16 residues. The V gene lost 0 bases and the J gene lost 7 bases, with 18 bases spanning the gap. CDR3 coding DNA: TGTGCCAGCAGCTTAGCGCGTTCAAGGGGCCCCTTTGGCTACACCTTC. This translates into CASSLARSRGPFGYTF.

The chain carries TRBV7-9 and TRBJ1-1; D is ambiguous. The germline CDR1 and CDR2 sequences are SEHNR and FQNEAQ (reference sequence). This CDR3 is 13 amino acids long. V lost 7 bases to trimming and J lost 1 base, with 10 bases between them. The CDR3 bases are TGTGCCAGCACAAAAGAGTGGAACACTGAAGCTTTCTTT. It codes for CASTKEWNTEAFF.

The chain employs TRBV25-1 and TRBJ1-2, with TRBD1 matching 7 bases. CDR3 length: 15 amino acids. The ends lost 1 base at V and 4 bases at J; junction bases unmatched: 6. Germline V CDR1 and CDR2: MGHDK, SYGVNS. CDR3 sequence: CASSELAGGGYGYTF. CDR3 nucleotide sequence: TGTGCCAGCAGTGAATTAGCAGGGGGGGGCTATGGCTACACCTTC.

CDR3 loop: CASSTKRGRNTGELFF. The CDR3 DNA is TGTGCCAGCAGTACCAAGCGGGGGCGGAACACCGGGGAGCTGTTTTTT. The rearrangement joins TRBV28 to TRBJ2-2; 8 bases fit TRBD2. From germline, CDR1 is MDHEN and CDR2 SYDVKM. V trimming: 5 bases; J trimming: 1 base; junction bases outside the gene matches: 6. CDR3 length equals 16 residues.

The V gene is TRBV9, the J gene TRBJ2-5; TRBD1 matches 7 bases. The germline CDR1 and CDR2 sequences are SGDLS and YYNGEE. V gave up 0 bases and J gave up 11 bases; unmatched junction bases: 7. The CDR3 sequence is 13 residues long. Written as DNA, the CDR3 is TGTGCCAGCAGCGTAGCTTATCAGGGGGTGCAGTACTTC. Translating it yields CASSVAYQGVQYF.

This chain joins TRBV30 and TRBJ2-1, with TRBD2 matching over 13 bases. Per germline, CDR1 GTSNPN and CDR2 SVGIG (reference sequence). J was trimmed by 13 bases and V by 4 bases; bases with no gene match: 4. This CDR3 is built from 12 residues. The CDR3 sequence is CAWNGLAGDQFF. CDR3 sequence (DNA): TGTGCCTGGAACGGACTAGCGGGAGACCAGTTCTTC.

The chain has TRBV7-2 and TRBJ2-5, with a possible D match to TRBD2 (5 bases). CDR3 length equals 15 residues. The germline gives CDR1 SGHTA, CDR2 FQGNSA. V was trimmed by 1 base and J by 4 bases, leaving 13 bases between them. DNA for the CDR3: TGTGCCAGCAGCTTAGAGCAGAGGGTTTTAGAGACCCAGTACTTC. Amino acids: CASSLEQRVLETQYF.

The rearrangement uses TRBV28 and TRBJ2-1; 10 positions match TRBD2. V was pared by 4 bases and J by 10 bases, with 1 base of the junction left unmatched. The V gene's germline CDR1 is MDHEN and CDR2 SYDVKM. CDR3 length equals 12 residues. The CDR3 nucleotides read TGTGCCAGCAGTTCTAGCGGGAGAGAGCAGTTCTTC. Translating gives CASSSSGREQFF. Supplemented by reference TRBV28 and TRBJ2-1, the full variable domain reads DVKVTQSSRYLVKRTGEKVFLECVQDMDHENMFWYRQDPGLGLRLIYFSYDVKMKEKGDIPEGYSVSREKKERFSLILESASTNQTSMYLCASSSSGREQFFGPGTRLTVL.

This chain connects TRBV18 to TRBJ2-7; 9 bases agree with TRBD1. V was clipped by 3 bases and J by 6 bases; unmatched bases: 9. Germline lookup yields CDR1 KGHSH and CDR2 LQKENI. The CDR3 length is 15 residues. CDR3 in amino acids: CASSPSRDRVSEQYF. CDR3 bases: TGTGCCAGCTCACCGAGTCGGGACAGGGTTTCCGAGCAGTACTTC. Full variable domain (remainder filled in from reference TRBV18 and TRBJ2-7): NAGVMQNPRHLVRRRGQEARLRCSPMKGHSHVYWYRQLPEEGLKFMVYLQKENIIDESGMPKERFSAEFPKEGPSILRIQQVVRGDSAAYFCASSPSRDRVSEQYFGPGTRLTVT.

As regards this clone: The sample carries other DNA sequences with the same CDR3. The gene calls are TRBV7-9 and TRBJ2-2, with D unresolved. The CDR3 extends over 14 amino acids. Germline values: CDR1 SEHNR, CDR2 FQNEAQ (reference sequence). V was cut by 3 bases and J by 3 bases, with 8 bases left in between. This CDR3 reads CASSLAEYTGELFF. Here the CDR3 DNA reads TGTGCCAGCAGCTTGGCGGAGTACACCGGGGAGCTGTTTTTT.

The rearrangement links TRBV7-2 to TRBJ2-6; D is possibly TRBD1 (6 bases). This CDR3 contains 16 residues. V dropped 5 bases and J dropped 0 bases, with 11 bases sitting between them. Germline loops: CDR1 SGHTA, CDR2 FQGNSA. CDR3 in amino acids: CASSPQGPSGANVLTF. In DNA form, the CDR3 reads TGTGCCAGCAGCCCACAGGGTCCCTCTGGGGCCAACGTCCTGACTTTC. Looking up the rest from reference TRBV7-2 and TRBJ2-6 gives the full variable domain: GAGVSQSPSNKVTEKGKDVELRCDPISGHTALYWYRQSLGQGLEFLIYFQGNSAPDKSGLPSDRFSAERTGGSVSTLTIQRTQQEDSAVYLCASSPQGPSGANVLTFGAGSRLTVL.

Turning to this clone: At one end, the junction sequence differs from germline, possibly due to a read error. This rearrangement joins TRBV7-7 to TRBJ2-7; 8 nucleotides agree with TRBD2. Germline loops: CDR1 SSHAT, CDR2 FNYEAQ (reference sequence). The CDR3 length is 18 residues. CDR3 in amino acids: CASSLAGRVATPSYEQYF. Written as DNA, the CDR3 is TGTGCTAGCAGCTTAGCGGGACGCGTGGCTACGCCTAGCTACGAGCAGTACTTC. The entire variable domain, with the rest obtained from reference TRBV7-7 and TRBJ2-7, is as follows: GAGVSQSPRYKVTKRGQDVTLRCDPISSHATLYWYQQALGQGPEFLTYFNYEAQPDKSGLPSDRFSAERPEGSISTLTIQRTEQRDSAMYRCASSLAGRVATPSYEQYFGPGTRLTVT.

This sequence joins TRBV25-1 and TRBJ2-1; 7 bases map to TRBD2. Looked up from germline, CDR1 is MGHDK and CDR2 is SYGVNS. The V segment lost 3 bases and the J segment 7 bases; nucleotides outside the gene matches: 9. CDR3 length: 15 residues. CDR3 residues: CASSDLRGSGNEQFF. CDR3 DNA sequence: TGTGCCAGCAGTGATCTTCGTGGTAGCGGGAATGAGCAGTTCTTC.

The chain carries TRBV7-3 and TRBJ2-2; D ambiguous. The CDR3 consists of 14 residues. V shed 2 bases and J shed 5 bases, with 9 bases lying between them. CDR1 is SGHTA and CDR2 is FQGTGA in the germline V gene. The CDR3 reads CASSLQSRTGELFF. The CDR3 coding sequence is TGTGCCAGCAGCTTACAATCCAGAACCGGGGAGCTGTTTTTT. Drawing the rest from reference TRBV7-3 and TRBJ2-2, the complete variable domain is GAGVSQTPSNKVTEKGKYVELRCDPISGHTALYWYRQSLGQGPEFLIYFQGTGAADDSGLPNDRFFAVRPEGSVSTLKIQRTERGDSAVYLCASSLQSRTGELFFGEGSRLTVL.

Points on this clone: This CDR3 is also generated by other DNA sequences in the sample. V is TRBV18 and J is TRBJ1-1; D gene uncertain. The CDR3 has 14 amino acids. Germline V gene lookup returns CDR1 KGHSH and CDR2 LQKENI. V was clipped by 3 bases and J by 1 base, with 9 bases between them. The CDR3 DNA sequence: TGTGCCAGCTCACCGAAAGGTGGGAACACTGAAGCTTTCTTT. It translates to CASSPKGGNTEAFF.

The CDR3 DNA sequence: TGCGCCAGCAGCTTGCCAGGGTTTGGACAGACCCAGTACTTC. Translated: CASSLPGFGQTQYF. The chain recombines TRBV5-1 with TRBJ2-5; a possible D gene is TRBD1 (5 bases). Germline values: CDR1 SGHRS, CDR2 YFSETQ. CDR3 size: 14 residues. The germline V and J ends were trimmed by 1 base and 6 bases, with 13 bases remaining between them.

The CDR3: CASNLSGAGELFF. The DNA for the CDR3 is TGTGCCAGCAACCTATCAGGGGCCGGGGAGCTGTTTTTT. V gene TRBV28 combines with J gene TRBJ2-2; tentatively, D is TRBD1 (6 bases). The CDR3 length is 13 residues. The germline V gene encodes CDR1 MDHEN and CDR2 SYDVKM. V lost 7 bases to trimming and J lost 6 bases, with 12 bases between them.

The V gene is TRBV5-4, the J gene TRBJ2-7; 11 bases are a match to TRBD2. Germline V CDR1 and CDR2: SGHNT, YYREEE (reference sequence). The CDR3 consists of 16 residues. V dropped 0 bases and J dropped 4; count of bases not matched to a gene: 6. The CDR3: CASSLGLAGGFYEQYF. In DNA, the CDR3 is TGTGCCAGCAGCTTGGGGCTAGCGGGAGGATTTTACGAGCAGTACTTC.